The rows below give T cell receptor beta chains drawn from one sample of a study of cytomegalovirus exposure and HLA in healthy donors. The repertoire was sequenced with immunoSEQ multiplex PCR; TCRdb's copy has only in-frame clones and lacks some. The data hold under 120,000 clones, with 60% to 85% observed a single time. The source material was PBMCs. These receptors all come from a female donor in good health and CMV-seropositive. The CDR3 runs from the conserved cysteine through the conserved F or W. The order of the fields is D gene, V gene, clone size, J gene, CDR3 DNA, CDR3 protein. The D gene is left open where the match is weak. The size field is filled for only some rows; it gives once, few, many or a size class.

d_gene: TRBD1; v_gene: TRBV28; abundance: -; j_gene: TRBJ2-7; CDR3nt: TGTGCCAGCAGTGAGGGGACAGGGTTCTTCTACGAGCAGTACTTC; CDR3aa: CASSEGTGFFYEQYF
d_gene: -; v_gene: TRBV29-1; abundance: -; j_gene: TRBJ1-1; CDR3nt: TGCAGCGTTGAAGCCTACGGCAGGGAAGCTTTCTTT; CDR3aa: CSVEAYGREAFF
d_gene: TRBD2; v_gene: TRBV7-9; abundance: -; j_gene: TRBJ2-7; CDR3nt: TGTGCCAGCAGCTTGGGAACTAGCGGGGGAAACGAGCAGTACTTC; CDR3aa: CASSLGTSGGNEQYF
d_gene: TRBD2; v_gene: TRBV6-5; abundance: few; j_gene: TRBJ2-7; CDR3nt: TGTGCCAGCGGGGCAGGGACTAGTTACGAGCAGTACTTC; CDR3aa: CASGAGTSYEQYF
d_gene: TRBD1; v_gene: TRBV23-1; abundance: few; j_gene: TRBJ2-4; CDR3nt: TGCGCCAGCACCCGACAGGGGGCCGAAAACATTCAGTACTTC; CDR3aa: CASTRQGAENIQYF
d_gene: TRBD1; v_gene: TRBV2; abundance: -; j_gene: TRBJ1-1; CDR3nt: TGTGCCAGCAGTGAAAAGGGACAGGGGGGCACTGAAGCTTTCTTT; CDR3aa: CASSEKGQGGTEAFF
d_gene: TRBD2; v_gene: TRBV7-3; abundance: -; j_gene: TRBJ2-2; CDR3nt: TGTGCCAGCAGCTTAAGCGGGAGCAAGGCCGGGGAGCTGTTTTTT; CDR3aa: CASSLSGSKAGELFF
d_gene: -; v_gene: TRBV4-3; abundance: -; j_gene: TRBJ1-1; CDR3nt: TGCGCCAGCAGCCACCCAACCAGCGGGGGCAGGACTGAAGCTTTCTTT; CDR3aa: CASSHPTSGGRTEAFF
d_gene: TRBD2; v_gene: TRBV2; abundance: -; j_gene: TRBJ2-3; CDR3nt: TGTGCCAGCAGTGAATTCCCCCTAGCGGGAGGCCCCGATACGCAGTATTTT; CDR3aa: CASSEFPLAGGPDTQYF
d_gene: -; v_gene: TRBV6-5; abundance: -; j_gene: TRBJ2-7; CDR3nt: TGTGCCAGCAGTTACACCAGCGGGTACTCCTACGAGCAGTACTTC; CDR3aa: CASSYTSGYSYEQYF
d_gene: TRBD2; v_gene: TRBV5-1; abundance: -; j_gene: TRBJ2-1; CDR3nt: TGCGCCAGCAGCTTGTTAGCGGGGGGAGGAAATGAGCAGTTCTTC; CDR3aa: CASSLLAGGGNEQFF
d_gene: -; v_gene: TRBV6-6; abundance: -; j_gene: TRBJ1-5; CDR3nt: TGTGCCAGCAGTTACTCGCGTTCTCAAAACAATCAGCCCCAGCATTTT; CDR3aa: CASSYSRSQNNQPQHF
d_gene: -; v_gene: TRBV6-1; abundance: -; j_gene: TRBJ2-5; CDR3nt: TGTGCCAGCAGTCTAACACAGGGCATGGGGACCCAGTACTTC; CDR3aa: CASSLTQGMGTQYF
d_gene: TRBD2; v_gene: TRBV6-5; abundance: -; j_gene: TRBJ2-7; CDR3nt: TGTGCCAGCAGTTACCCCGCGGGAGACGAGCAGTACTTC; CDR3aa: CASSYPAGDEQYF
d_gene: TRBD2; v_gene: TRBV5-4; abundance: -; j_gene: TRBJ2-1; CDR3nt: TGTGCCAGCAGCTTGGATGCGACTAGCGGAACCTACAATGAGCAGTTCTTC; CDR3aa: CASSLDATSGTYNEQFF
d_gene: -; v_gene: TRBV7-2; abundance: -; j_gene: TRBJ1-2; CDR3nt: TGTGCCAGCAGCTACCCGGGGGGGGGTAACTATGGCTACACCTTC; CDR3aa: CASSYPGGGNYGYTF
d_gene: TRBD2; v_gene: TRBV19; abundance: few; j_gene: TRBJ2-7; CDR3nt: TGTGCCAGTAGTACCGGGACTACCTACGAGCAGTACTTC; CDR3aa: CASSTGTTYEQYF
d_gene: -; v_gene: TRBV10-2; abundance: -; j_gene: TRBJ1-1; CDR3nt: TGCGCCAGCAGTGTGGCAGGGGCCCGAACTGAAGCTTTCTTT; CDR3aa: CASSVAGARTEAFF
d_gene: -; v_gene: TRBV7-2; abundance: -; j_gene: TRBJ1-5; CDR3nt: TGTGCCAGCAGCTCTAGGTTAAATCAGCCCCAGCATTTT; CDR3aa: CASSSRLNQPQHF
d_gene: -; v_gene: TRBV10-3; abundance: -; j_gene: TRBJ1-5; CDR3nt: TGTGCCATCAGTGAGCGGACAAACAATCAGCCCCAGCATTTT; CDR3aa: CAISERTNNQPQHF
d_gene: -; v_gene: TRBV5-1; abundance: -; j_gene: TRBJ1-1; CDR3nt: TGCGCCAGCAGCTTTCTGACAGGAAACACTGAAGCTTTCTTT; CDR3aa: CASSFLTGNTEAFF
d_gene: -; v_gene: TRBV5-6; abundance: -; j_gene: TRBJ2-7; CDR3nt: TGTGCCAGCAGCTACGGCAGGGGCCCTGGGGAGCAGTACTTC; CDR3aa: CASSYGRGPGEQYF
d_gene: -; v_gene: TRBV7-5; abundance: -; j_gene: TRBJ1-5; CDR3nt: TGTGCCAGAAGCTTAGTCCAAGGGGCCCCGGATCAGCCCCAGCATTTT; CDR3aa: CARSLVQGAPDQPQHF
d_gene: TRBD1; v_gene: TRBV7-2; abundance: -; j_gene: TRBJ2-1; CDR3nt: TGTGCCAGCAGCTACCGGGACAGGGGGCATGAGCAGTTCTTC; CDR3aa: CASSYRDRGHEQFF
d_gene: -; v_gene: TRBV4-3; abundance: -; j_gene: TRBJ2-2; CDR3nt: TGCGCCAGCAGCCCGACTCTCACCGGGGAGCTGTTTTTT; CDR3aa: CASSPTLTGELFF